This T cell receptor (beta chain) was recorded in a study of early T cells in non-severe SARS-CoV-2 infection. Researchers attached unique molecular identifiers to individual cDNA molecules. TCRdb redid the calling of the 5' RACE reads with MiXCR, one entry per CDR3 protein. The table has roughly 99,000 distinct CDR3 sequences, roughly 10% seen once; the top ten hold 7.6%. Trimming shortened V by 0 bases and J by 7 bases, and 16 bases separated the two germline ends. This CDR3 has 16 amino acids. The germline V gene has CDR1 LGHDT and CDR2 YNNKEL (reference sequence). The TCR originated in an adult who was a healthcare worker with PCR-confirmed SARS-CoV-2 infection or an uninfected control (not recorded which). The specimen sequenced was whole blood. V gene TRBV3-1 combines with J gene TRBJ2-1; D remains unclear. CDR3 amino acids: CASSQDPLPLVNEQFF. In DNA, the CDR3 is TGTGCCAGCAGCCAAGATCCGCTGCCCCTTGTGAATGAGCAGTTCTTC.